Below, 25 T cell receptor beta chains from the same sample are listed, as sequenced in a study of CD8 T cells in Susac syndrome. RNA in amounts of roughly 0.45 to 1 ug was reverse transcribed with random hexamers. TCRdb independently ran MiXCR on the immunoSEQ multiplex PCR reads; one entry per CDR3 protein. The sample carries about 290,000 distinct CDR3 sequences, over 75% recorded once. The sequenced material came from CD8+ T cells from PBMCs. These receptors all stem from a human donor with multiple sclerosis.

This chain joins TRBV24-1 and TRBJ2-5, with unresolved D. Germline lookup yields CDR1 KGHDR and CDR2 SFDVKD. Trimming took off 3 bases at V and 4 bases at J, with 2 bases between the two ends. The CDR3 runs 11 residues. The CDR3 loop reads CATSDPETQYF. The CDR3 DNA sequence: TGTGCCACCAGTGATCCAGAGACCCAGTACTTC.

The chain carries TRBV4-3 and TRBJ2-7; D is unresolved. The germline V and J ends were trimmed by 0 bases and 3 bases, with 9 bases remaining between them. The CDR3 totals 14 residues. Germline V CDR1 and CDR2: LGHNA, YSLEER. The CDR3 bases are TGCGCCAGCAGCCAAGATTGGGGTCGCTACGAGCAGTACTTC. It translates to CASSQDWGRYEQYF.

The CDR3 loop is CASSLTWFGGISGNTIYF. CDR3 DNA: TGTGCCAGCAGCTTAACCTGGTTTGGGGGGATCTCTGGAAACACCATATATTTT. The chain has TRBV11-2 and TRBJ1-3, with a weak D call TRBD1 (5 bases). Germline V CDR1 and CDR2: SGHAT, FQNNGV. With 2 bases removed from V and 0 bases from J, the gap between germline ends came to 17 bases. CDR3 length: 18 residues.

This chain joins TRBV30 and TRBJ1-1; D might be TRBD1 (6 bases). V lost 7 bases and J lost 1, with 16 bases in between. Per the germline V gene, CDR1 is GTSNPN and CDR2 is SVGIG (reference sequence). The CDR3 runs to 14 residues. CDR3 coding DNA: TGTGCCTCGTGGGTTGGACAGTCGAACACTGAAGCTTTCTTT. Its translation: CASWVGQSNTEAFF.

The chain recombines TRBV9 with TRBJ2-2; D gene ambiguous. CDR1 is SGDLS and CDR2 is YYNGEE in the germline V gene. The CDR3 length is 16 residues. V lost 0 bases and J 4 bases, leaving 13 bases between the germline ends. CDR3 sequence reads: CASSVDREAPTGELFF. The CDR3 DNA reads TGTGCCAGCAGCGTAGATCGAGAGGCTCCCACCGGGGAGCTGTTTTTT.

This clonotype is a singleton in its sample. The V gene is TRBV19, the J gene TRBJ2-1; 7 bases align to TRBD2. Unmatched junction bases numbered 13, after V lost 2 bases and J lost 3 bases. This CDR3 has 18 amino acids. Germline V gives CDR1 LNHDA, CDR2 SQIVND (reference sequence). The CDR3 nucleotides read TGTGCCAGTAGTATATTCGTTTGGCGGGAGAATTACTACAATGAGCAGTTCTTC. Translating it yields CASSIFVWRENYYNEQFF.

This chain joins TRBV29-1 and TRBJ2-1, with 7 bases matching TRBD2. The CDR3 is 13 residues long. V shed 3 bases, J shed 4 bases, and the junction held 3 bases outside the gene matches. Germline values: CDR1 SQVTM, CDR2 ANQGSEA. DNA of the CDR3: TGCAGCGTTGACCTAGCGGTTTACAATGAGCAGTTCTTC. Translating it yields CSVDLAVYNEQFF.

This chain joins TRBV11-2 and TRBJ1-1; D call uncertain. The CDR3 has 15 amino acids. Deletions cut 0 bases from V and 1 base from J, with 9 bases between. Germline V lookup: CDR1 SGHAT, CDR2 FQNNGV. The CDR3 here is CASSLEVISNTEAFF. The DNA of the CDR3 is TGTGCCAGCAGCTTAGAAGTTATCTCGAACACTGAAGCTTTCTTT.

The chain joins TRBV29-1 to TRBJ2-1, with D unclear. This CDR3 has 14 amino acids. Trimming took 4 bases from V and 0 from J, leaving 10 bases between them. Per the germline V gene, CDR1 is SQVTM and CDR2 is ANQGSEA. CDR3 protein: CSVVPASSYNEQFF. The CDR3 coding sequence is TGCAGCGTTGTACCCGCGAGCTCCTACAATGAGCAGTTCTTC.

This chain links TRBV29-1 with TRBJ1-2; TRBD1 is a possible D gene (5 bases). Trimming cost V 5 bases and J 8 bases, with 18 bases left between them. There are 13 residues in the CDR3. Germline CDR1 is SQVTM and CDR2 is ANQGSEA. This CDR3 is CSVSGTIGGGYTF. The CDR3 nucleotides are TGCAGCGTTTCCGGGACCATCGGCGGCGGCTACACCTTC. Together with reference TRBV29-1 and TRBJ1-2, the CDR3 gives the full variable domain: SAVISQKPSRDICQRGTSLTIQCQVDSQVTMMFWYRQQPGQSLTLIATANQGSEATYESGFVIDKFPISRPNLTFSTLTVSNMSPEDSSIYLCSVSGTIGGGYTFGSGTRLTVV.

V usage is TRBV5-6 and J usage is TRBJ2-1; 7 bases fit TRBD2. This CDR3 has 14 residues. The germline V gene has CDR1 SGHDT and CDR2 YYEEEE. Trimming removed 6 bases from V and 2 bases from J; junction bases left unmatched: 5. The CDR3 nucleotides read TGTGCCAGCAACTTAAGCGGGACCTACAATGAGCAGTTCTTC. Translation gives CASNLSGTYNEQFF.

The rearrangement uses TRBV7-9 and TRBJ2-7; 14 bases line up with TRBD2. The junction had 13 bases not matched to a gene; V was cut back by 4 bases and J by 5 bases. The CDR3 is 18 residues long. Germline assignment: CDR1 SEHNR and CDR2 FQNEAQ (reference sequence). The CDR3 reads CASSSTGLAGGTIHEQYF. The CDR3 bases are TGTGCCAGCAGCTCGACCGGACTAGCGGGAGGTACCATCCACGAGCAGTACTTC.

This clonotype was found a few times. CDR3 bases: TGTGCCAGCAGTTTAGGGACTAACACCGGGGAGCTGTTTTTT. Its translation: CASSLGTNTGELFF. This chain uses TRBV28 with TRBJ2-2; D perhaps matches TRBD2 (6 bases). Germline lookup yields CDR1 MDHEN and CDR2 SYDVKM. This CDR3 has 14 amino acids. Trimming left V 2 bases short and J 2 bases short, with 6 bases between.

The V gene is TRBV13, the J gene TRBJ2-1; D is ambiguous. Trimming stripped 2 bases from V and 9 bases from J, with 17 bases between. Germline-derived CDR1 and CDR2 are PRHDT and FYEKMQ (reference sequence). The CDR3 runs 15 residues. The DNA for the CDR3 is TGTGCCAGCAGCTTACCCATGGAAGGGTGGGCTGAGCAGTTCTTC. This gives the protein CASSLPMEGWAEQFF.

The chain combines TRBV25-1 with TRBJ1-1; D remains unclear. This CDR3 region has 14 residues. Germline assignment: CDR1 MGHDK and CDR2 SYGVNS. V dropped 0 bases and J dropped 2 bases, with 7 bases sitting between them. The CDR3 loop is CASSEYGENTEAFF. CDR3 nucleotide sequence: TGTGCCAGCAGTGAATACGGGGAAAACACTGAAGCTTTCTTT.

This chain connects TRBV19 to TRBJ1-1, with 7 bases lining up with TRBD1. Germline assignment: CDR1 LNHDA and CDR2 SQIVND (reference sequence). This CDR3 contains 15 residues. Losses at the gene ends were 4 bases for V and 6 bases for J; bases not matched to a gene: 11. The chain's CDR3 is CASSSPNRGEAEAFF. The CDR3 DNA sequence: TGTGCCAGTAGTAGCCCGAACAGGGGAGAGGCTGAAGCTTTCTTT.

The CDR3 coding sequence is TGTGCCACCCGCCCGTTGGCAGGGGAACACGAGCAGTACTTC. This encodes CATRPLAGEHEQYF. The V gene is TRBV15, the J gene TRBJ2-7; perhaps TRBD1 as D (6 bases). Germline CDR1 LNHNV, CDR2 YYDKDF (reference sequence). Between the trimmed V and J ends, which lost 8 bases and 5 bases, there was a span of 19 bases. This CDR3 has 14 amino acids.

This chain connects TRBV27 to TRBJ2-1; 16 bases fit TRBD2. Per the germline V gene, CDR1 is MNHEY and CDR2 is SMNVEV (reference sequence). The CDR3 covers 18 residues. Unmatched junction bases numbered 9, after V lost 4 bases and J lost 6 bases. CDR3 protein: CASSSGLAGGPYGNEQFF. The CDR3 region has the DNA TGTGCCAGCAGTTCGGGACTAGCGGGAGGGCCGTACGGCAATGAGCAGTTCTTC.

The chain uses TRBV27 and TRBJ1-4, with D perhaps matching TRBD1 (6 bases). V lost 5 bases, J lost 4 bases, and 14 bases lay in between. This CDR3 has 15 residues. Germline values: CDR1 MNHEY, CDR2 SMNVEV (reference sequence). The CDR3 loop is CASSTLQGLNEKLFF. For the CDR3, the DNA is TGTGCCAGCAGTACTCTACAGGGACTTAATGAAAAACTGTTTTTT.

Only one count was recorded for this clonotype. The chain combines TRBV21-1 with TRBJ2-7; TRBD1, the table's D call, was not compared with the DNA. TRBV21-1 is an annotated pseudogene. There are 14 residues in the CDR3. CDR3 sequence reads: CASSNNRVGYEQYF. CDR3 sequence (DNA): TGTGCCAGCAGCAACAACAGGGTAGGTTACGAGCAGTACTTC.

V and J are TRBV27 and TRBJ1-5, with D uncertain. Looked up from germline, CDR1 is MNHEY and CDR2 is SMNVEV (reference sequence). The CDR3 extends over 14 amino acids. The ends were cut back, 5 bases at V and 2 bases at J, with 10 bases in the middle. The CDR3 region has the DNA TGTGCCAGCAGTAGGATAACGGGCAATCAGCCCCAGCATTTT. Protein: CASSRITGNQPQHF.

The CDR3: CASSESGLAGDYHEQYF. The CDR3 nucleotides are TGCGCCAGCAGTGAGTCGGGGCTAGCGGGAGATTACCACGAGCAGTACTTC. V is TRBV10-1 and J is TRBJ2-7; 10 bases agree with TRBD2. This CDR3 has 17 residues. The V and J ends lost 0 bases and 5 bases, in that order; junction bases with no gene match: 10. Germline V lookup: CDR1 WNHNN, CDR2 SYGVQD (reference sequence).

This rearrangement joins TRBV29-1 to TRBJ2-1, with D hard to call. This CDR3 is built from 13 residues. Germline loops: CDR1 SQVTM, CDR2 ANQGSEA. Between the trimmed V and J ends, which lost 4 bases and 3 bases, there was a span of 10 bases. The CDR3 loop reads CSVVISNYNEQFF. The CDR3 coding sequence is TGCAGCGTTGTAATTTCTAACTACAATGAGCAGTTCTTC.

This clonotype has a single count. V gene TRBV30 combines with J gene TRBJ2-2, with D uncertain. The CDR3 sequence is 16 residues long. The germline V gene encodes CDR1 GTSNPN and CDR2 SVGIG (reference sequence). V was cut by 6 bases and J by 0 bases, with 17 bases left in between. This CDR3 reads CACHTAEPTNTGELFF. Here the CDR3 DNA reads TGTGCCTGCCACACGGCGGAGCCCACGAACACCGGGGAGCTGTTTTTT.

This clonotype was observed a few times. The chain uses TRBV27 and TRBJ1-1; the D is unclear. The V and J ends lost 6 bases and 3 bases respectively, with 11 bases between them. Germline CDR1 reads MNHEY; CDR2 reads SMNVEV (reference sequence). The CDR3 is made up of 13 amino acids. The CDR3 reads CASSLGGDTEAFF. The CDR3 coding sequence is TGTGCCAGCAGCTTAGGTGGGGACACTGAAGCTTTCTTT.